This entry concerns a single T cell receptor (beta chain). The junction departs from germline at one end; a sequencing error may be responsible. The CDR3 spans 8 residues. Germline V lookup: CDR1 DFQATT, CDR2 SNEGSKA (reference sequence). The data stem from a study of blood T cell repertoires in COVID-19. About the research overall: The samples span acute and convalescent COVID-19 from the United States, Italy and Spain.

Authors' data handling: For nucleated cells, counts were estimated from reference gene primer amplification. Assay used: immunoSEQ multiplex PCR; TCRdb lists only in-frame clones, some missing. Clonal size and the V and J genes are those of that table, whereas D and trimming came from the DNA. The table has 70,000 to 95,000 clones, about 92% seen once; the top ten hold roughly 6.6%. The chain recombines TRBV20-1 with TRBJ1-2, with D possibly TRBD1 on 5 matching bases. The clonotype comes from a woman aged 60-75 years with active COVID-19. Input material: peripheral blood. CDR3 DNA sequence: TGCAGTGCTAGAGATGGGGGGTTC. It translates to CSARDGGF.